The 23 T cell receptor beta chains reported below all come from one sample, sequenced in a study of blood T cell repertoires in COVID-19. Using immunoSEQ multiplex PCR, the repertoire was profiled, and TCRdb retains in-frame clones only, with some absent. The sample has 250,000 to 350,000 clones; around 86% are singletons. Specimen: peripheral blood. The receptors stem from a woman younger than 45 who had recovered from COVID-19.

CDR3 protein: CASSRGQETQYF. Here the CDR3 DNA reads TGTGCCAGCAGTCGGGGGCAAGAGACCCAGTACTTC. This chain links TRBV6-2 or TRBV6-3 with TRBJ2-5, with D possibly TRBD2 on 6 matching bases. Germline CDR1 and CDR2: MNHEY and SVGEGT. The CDR3 spans 12 residues. The V and J ends lost 5 bases and 2 bases respectively, with 6 bases between them.

The rearrangement uses TRBV19 and TRBJ1-6, with D unresolved. The CDR3 sequence is 16 residues long. Trimming removed 7 bases from V and 4 bases from J, with 17 bases in between. Germline V gene data show CDR1 as LNHDA and CDR2 as SQIVND (reference sequence). The CDR3 DNA is TGTGCCAGTAATGGTGCGGCGGGCCTTTATAATTCACCCCTCCACTTT. The encoded protein is CASNGAAGLYNSPLHF. Combining the CDR3 with reference TRBV19 and TRBJ1-6 gives the whole variable domain DGGITQSPKYLFRKEGQNVTLSCEQNLNHDAMYWYRQDPGQGLRLIYYSQIVNDFQKGDIAEGYSVSREKKESFPLTVTSAQKNPTAFYLCASNGAAGLYNSPLHFGNGTRLTVT.

The chain uses TRBV19 and TRBJ1-4, with TRBD1 identical over 7 bases. With 5 bases clipped from V and 8 bases from J, the junction kept 5 bases outside the gene matches. CDR1 and CDR2 (germline): LNHDA, SQIVND (reference sequence). The CDR3 length is 13 residues. DNA of the CDR3: TGTGCCAGTAGTGGACAGGCGTCAGAAAAACTGTTTTTT. Translated: CASSGQASEKLFF. The entire variable domain, with the rest obtained from reference TRBV19 and TRBJ1-4, is as follows: DGGITQSPKYLFRKEGQNVTLSCEQNLNHDAMYWYRQDPGQGLRLIYYSQIVNDFQKGDIAEGYSVSREKKESFPLTVTSAQKNPTAFYLCASSGQASEKLFFGSGTQLSVL.

On this clone: The identical CDR3 is also encoded by other nucleotide sequences in the sample. CDR3: CATSRGGQGAGEQYF. Written as DNA, the CDR3 is TGTGCCACCAGCAGAGGGGGACAGGGGGCGGGTGAGCAGTACTTC. The chain employs TRBV15 and TRBJ2-7; 12 nucleotides line up with TRBD1. The V segment lost 1 base and the J segment 7 bases; nucleotides outside the gene matches: 5. This CDR3 has 15 residues. Per the germline V gene, CDR1 is LNHNV and CDR2 is YYDKDF (reference sequence).

The chain recombines TRBV7-2 with TRBJ2-1; TRBD2 matches at 11 bases. The V and J ends lost 5 bases and 9 bases, in that order; junction bases with no gene match: 15. Germline assignment: CDR1 SGHTA and CDR2 FQGNSA. There are 17 residues in the CDR3. Written as DNA, the CDR3 is TGTGCCAGCAGCCCCCGACGAGTAGCGGGAGGGTTTGGTGAGCAGTTCTTC. As protein: CASSPRRVAGGFGEQFF.

This chain uses TRBV14 with TRBJ1-4; 9 bases fit TRBD1. The CDR3 runs to 14 residues. J gave up 8 bases and V 4 bases, and 5 bases lay outside the gene matches. Germline V gene data show CDR1 as SGHDN and CDR2 as FVKESK. The CDR3 DNA follows: TGTGCCAGCAGCCGGGACAGGGCGGTCGAAAAACTGTTTTTT. It encodes CASSRDRAVEKLFF.

This sequence joins TRBV4-3 and TRBJ1-4, with 7 bases matching TRBD1. The CDR3 contains 15 residues. Germline V CDR1 and CDR2: LGHNA, YSLEER. With V trimmed by 0 bases and J by 6 bases, 4 bases remained unmatched. The CDR3 sequence is CASSQDPQGYEKLFF. DNA for the CDR3: TGCGCCAGCAGCCAAGATCCACAGGGGTATGAAAAACTGTTTTTT.

The CDR3 is CASSEYSGQETQYF. In DNA, the CDR3 is TGTGCCAGCAGTGAATATAGCGGGCAAGAGACCCAGTACTTC. The chain is built from TRBV25-1 and TRBJ2-5; 7 positions match TRBD2. This CDR3 contains 14 residues. The ends lost 0 bases at V and 2 bases at J; junction bases unmatched: 0. Germline CDR1 MGHDK, CDR2 SYGVNS.

The rearrangement links TRBV3-1 (or the pseudogene TRBV3-2) to TRBJ2-7; 9 bases fit TRBD1. The V gene end was trimmed by 1 base and the J gene end by 3 bases; junction bases not matched to a gene: 4. The CDR3 runs 15 residues. Germline V gene sequence: CDR1 LGHDT, CDR2 YNNKEL (reference sequence). CDR3 sequence reads: CASSQAPGQGYEQYF. The CDR3 DNA reads TGTGCCAGCAGCCAAGCCCCGGGACAGGGCTACGAGCAGTACTTC.

The chain joins TRBV18 to TRBJ1-1; D may be TRBD1 (5 bases). Trimming pared 2 bases from V and 5 bases from J, leaving 15 bases between. Germline V gene sequence: CDR1 KGHSH, CDR2 LQKENI. The CDR3 totals 15 residues. CDR3 loop: CASSPVGQKGTEAFF. The CDR3 DNA sequence: TGTGCCAGCTCACCAGTGGGGCAGAAGGGGACTGAAGCTTTCTTT.

The chain recombines TRBV6-1 with TRBJ2-5; 11 bases match TRBD2. CDR3 length equals 19 residues. V was pared by 0 bases and J by 2 bases, with 11 bases of the junction left unmatched. The germline V gene has CDR1 MNHNS and CDR2 SASEGT. CDR3 amino acids: CASSEAPSGGSMFQETQYF. In DNA form, the CDR3 reads TGTGCCAGCAGTGAAGCGCCTAGCGGGGGGTCAATGTTTCAAGAGACCCAGTACTTC.

This clone was seen more than once but under ten times. The chain recombines TRBV6-5 with TRBJ1-5; D is possibly TRBD1 (6 bases). The CDR3 totals 13 residues. Trimming shortened V by 6 bases and J by 4 bases, and 10 bases separated the two germline ends. Germline V gene lookup returns CDR1 MNHEY and CDR2 SVGAGI. CDR3 sequence (DNA): TGTGCCAGCAGGGCTACAGGGAATCAGCCCCAGCATTTT. Protein product: CASRATGNQPQHF.

This clone was found once. V gene TRBV24-1 combines with J gene TRBJ1-4; D gene uncertain. CDR1 and CDR2 from the germline V gene are KGHDR and SFDVKD. CDR3 size: 13 residues. Trimming pared 9 bases from V and 1 base from J, leaving 8 bases between. The CDR3 sequence is CATARETNEKLFF. CDR3 DNA: TGTGCCACCGCACGAGAAACTAATGAAAAACTGTTTTTT.

V is TRBV6-6 and J is TRBJ1-2, with 7 bases lining up with TRBD1. Germline V CDR1 and CDR2: MNHNY, SVGAGI (reference sequence). CDR3 size: 15 residues. V lost 6 bases to trimming and J lost 6 bases; unmatched junction nucleotides: 13. DNA for the CDR3: TGTGCCAGCAGCCTTATAACAGGGGATATAGATGGCTACACCTTC. It yields the protein CASSLITGDIDGYTF.

The chain couples TRBV27 to TRBJ2-2, with 7 bases aligning to TRBD1. V lost 2 bases and J lost 4; bases outside the gene matches: 7. Germline assignment: CDR1 MNHEY and CDR2 SMNVEV (reference sequence). This CDR3 comprises 16 residues. This CDR3 reads CASSLRGGSSTGELFF. CDR3 sequence (DNA): TGTGCCAGCAGTTTAAGAGGGGGCTCGAGCACCGGGGAGCTGTTTTTT.

The table lists this clone with a few counts. This chain uses TRBV5-1 with TRBJ1-1; 7 positions match TRBD1. The V segment lost 4 bases and the J segment 1 base; nucleotides outside the gene matches: 4. The length of the CDR3 is 14 residues. Germline V lookup: CDR1 SGHRS, CDR2 YFSETQ. This CDR3 is CASSAGGGNTEAFF. The CDR3 DNA reads TGCGCCAGCAGCGCAGGGGGTGGGAACACTGAAGCTTTCTTT.

The genes are TRBV3-1 (or the pseudogene TRBV3-2) and TRBJ2-7; weak D call: TRBD1 (6 bases). In germline, CDR1 is LGHDT, CDR2 YNNKEL (reference sequence). CDR3 size: 14 residues. The V gene lost 4 bases and the J gene lost 2 bases, with 12 bases spanning the gap. CDR3 loop: CASSRRDKPYEQYF. Here the CDR3 DNA reads TGTGCCAGCAGCCGCCGGGACAAGCCCTACGAGCAGTACTTC.

The V gene is TRBV11-1, the J gene TRBJ2-1; D call uncertain. This CDR3 is 15 amino acids long. V gave up 3 bases and J gave up 0 bases, with 9 bases separating them. Per germline, CDR1 SGHAT and CDR2 FQDESV (reference sequence). DNA of the CDR3: TGTGCCAGCAGCTTGGCGGCTAGCTCCTACAATGAGCAGTTCTTC. It specifies CASSLAASSYNEQFF.

The chain uses TRBV11-2 and TRBJ2-7, with 7 bases fitting TRBD1. J gave up 2 bases and V 0 bases, and 10 bases lay outside the gene matches. Germline values: CDR1 SGHAT, CDR2 FQNNGV. This CDR3 region has 17 residues. For the CDR3, the DNA is TGTGCCAGCAGCTTAGATCAAAGACAGGGAAATGCCTACGAGCAGTACTTC. Translation: CASSLDQRQGNAYEQYF.

The V gene is TRBV19, the J gene TRBJ1-2; 10 nucleotides agree with TRBD1. Losses at the gene ends were 4 bases for V and 3 bases for J; bases not matched to a gene: 8. Germline V gives CDR1 LNHDA, CDR2 SQIVND (reference sequence). The CDR3 covers 16 residues. CDR3 amino acids: CASSNRDRGLDYGYTF. The CDR3 DNA reads TGTGCCAGTAGTAACCGGGACAGGGGACTAGACTATGGCTACACCTTC.

The chain combines TRBV28 with TRBJ2-7; 7 bases are shared with TRBD2. The CDR3 has 14 amino acids. With 5 bases clipped from V and 2 bases from J, the junction kept 6 bases outside the gene matches. Per the germline V gene, CDR1 is MDHEN and CDR2 is SYDVKM. The CDR3 DNA follows: TGTGCCAGCAGTCCTCTCGCGGGAGCCTACGAGCAGTACTTC. It translates to CASSPLAGAYEQYF.

This clone was picked up a small number of times. V and J are TRBV27 and TRBJ2-5; TRBD1 aligns across 8 bases. After removal of 5 bases from V and 5 bases from J, the junction contained 16 bases not matched to a gene. The germline CDR1 and CDR2 sequences are MNHEY and SMNVEV (reference sequence). The CDR3 totals 17 residues. As DNA, the CDR3 is TGTGCCAGCAGTGTTCGAGTACAGGGGGTAGGGCGGGAGACCCAGTACTTC. Encoded protein: CASSVRVQGVGRETQYF.

The V and J genes are TRBV3-1 (or the pseudogene TRBV3-2) and TRBJ1-5; D is perhaps TRBD1 (5 bases). CDR3 length: 14 amino acids. Germline V gives CDR1 LGHDT, CDR2 YNNKEL (reference sequence). Trimming shortened V by 2 bases and J by 4 bases, and 9 bases separated the two germline ends. CDR3 residues: CASSQMGGNQPQHF. CDR3 sequence (DNA): TGTGCCAGCAGCCAAATGGGGGGGAATCAGCCCCAGCATTTT.